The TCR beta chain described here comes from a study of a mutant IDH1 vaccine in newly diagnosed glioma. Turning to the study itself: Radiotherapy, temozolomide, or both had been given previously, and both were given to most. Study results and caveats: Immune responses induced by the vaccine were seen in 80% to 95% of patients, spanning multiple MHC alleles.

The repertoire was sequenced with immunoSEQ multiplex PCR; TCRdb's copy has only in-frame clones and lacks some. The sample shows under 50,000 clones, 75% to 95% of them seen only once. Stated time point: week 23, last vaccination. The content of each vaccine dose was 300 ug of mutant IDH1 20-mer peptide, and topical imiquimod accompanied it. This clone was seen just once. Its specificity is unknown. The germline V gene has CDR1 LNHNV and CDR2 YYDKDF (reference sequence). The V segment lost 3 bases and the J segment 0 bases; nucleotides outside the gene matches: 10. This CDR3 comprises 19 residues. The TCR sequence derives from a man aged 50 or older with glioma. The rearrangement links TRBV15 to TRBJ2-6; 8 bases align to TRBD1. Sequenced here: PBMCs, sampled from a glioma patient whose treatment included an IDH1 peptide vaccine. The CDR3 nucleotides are TGTGCCACCAGCAGGGCACAGGGGGTATTTCTCTCTGGGGCCAACGTCCTGACTTTC. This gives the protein CATSRAQGVFLSGANVLTF.